These 24 T cell receptor beta chains were all obtained from the same sample, sequenced in a study of post-analysis software for immune sequencing data. Study outcomes and limitations: About 5 TRBV segments occurring more often in patients than controls included TRBV5-6, TRBV5-1 and TRBV20-1.

These receptors' antigens are unknown. Unique molecular identifiers tagged the TCR beta cDNA libraries. TCRdb reanalysed the PCR reads using MiXCR and keeps one entry per CDR3 protein. The table records a few hundred thousand distinct CDR3 sequences, under 55% of them present only once. Sequenced sample: blood. The receptors derive from a girl under 18 with multiple sclerosis.

The CDR3 sequence is CAISFQTVPYEQYF. CDR3 bases: TGTGCCATCAGTTTTCAGACAGTCCCCTACGAGCAGTACTTC. The chain recombines TRBV10-3 with TRBJ2-7, with a possible D match to TRBD1 (5 bases). This CDR3 contains 14 residues. Trimming cost V 5 bases and J 2 bases, with 13 bases left between them. Looked up from germline, CDR1 is ENHRY and CDR2 is SYGVKD.

The V gene is TRBV18, the J gene TRBJ2-5; a possible D gene is TRBD1 (6 bases). The V end lost 3 bases, the J end lost 5 bases, and 16 bases lay between the germline ends. CDR3 size: 15 residues. The germline V gene encodes CDR1 KGHSH and CDR2 LQKENI. CDR3 bases: TGTGCCAGCTCACCCCCCGGCAGGGGCAAGGAGACCCAGTACTTC. Its protein is CASSPPGRGKETQYF.

A few counts support this clonotype. This chain joins TRBV6-2 or TRBV6-3 and TRBJ2-1; D may be TRBD1 (6 bases). The CDR3 contains 13 residues. V dropped 8 bases and J dropped 9 bases, with 17 bases sitting between them. CDR1 MNHEY and CDR2 SVGEGT come from the germline V gene. This CDR3 reads CASLPSQGSEQFF. For the CDR3, the DNA is TGTGCCAGCCTGCCTTCGCAGGGGTCTGAGCAGTTCTTC.

The CDR3 nucleotides read TGTGCCAGCACCCTCACGGGACTAGCGGGCTTTCCCCCCAATGAGCAGTTCTTC. It encodes CASTLTGLAGFPPNEQFF. This chain links TRBV6-2 or TRBV6-3 with TRBJ2-1, with 12 nucleotides matching TRBD2. The V gene's germline CDR1 is MNHEY and CDR2 SVGEGT. V trimming: 7 bases; J trimming: 6 bases; junction bases outside the gene matches: 16. This CDR3 spans 18 amino acids.

This rearrangement joins TRBV7-3 to TRBJ2-5; D gene ambiguous. In germline, CDR1 is SGHTA, CDR2 FQGTGA. With 1 base removed from V and 5 bases from J, the gap between germline ends came to 5 bases. The CDR3 runs to 12 residues. CDR3 coding DNA: TGTGCCAGCAGCTTAATGGATGAGACCCAGTACTTC. It yields the protein CASSLMDETQYF. The variable domain in full, completed from reference TRBV7-3 and TRBJ2-5, reads GAGVSQTPSNKVTEKGKYVELRCDPISGHTALYWYRQSLGQGPEFLIYFQGTGAADDSGLPNDRFFAVRPEGSVSTLKIQRTERGDSAVYLCASSLMDETQYFGPGTRLLVL.

In DNA, the CDR3 is TGTGCCAGCAGCAAGGGGCTGGACTATGGCTACACCTTC. Protein product: CASSKGLDYGYTF. The chain has TRBV28 and TRBJ1-2, with D possibly matching TRBD1 (5 bases). Trimming cost V 6 bases and J 3 bases, with 11 bases left between them. Germline V CDR1 and CDR2: MDHEN, SYDVKM. The CDR3 runs 13 residues.

The V call is TRBV6-4, the J call TRBJ2-7; D gene unclear. V lost 7 bases and J 0 bases, leaving 16 bases between the germline ends. Germline V lookup: CDR1 MRHNA, CDR2 SNTAGT. The CDR3 is 15 residues long. The CDR3 region is CASTVLRKDSYEQYF. The CDR3 DNA reads as TGTGCCAGCACCGTACTGAGGAAAGACTCCTACGAGCAGTACTTC.

The J gene is TRBJ2-7, the V gene TRBV7-2; tentative D call: TRBD2 (6 bases). This CDR3 contains 18 residues. V lost 4 bases to trimming and J lost 0 bases, with 22 bases between them. Germline V gene lookup returns CDR1 SGHTA and CDR2 FQGNSA. CDR3 in DNA: TGTGCCAGCAGCTCGACAGTACGGGGACTCCCGAGCTCCTACGAGCAGTACTTC. Its translation is CASSSTVRGLPSSYEQYF.

This chain links TRBV29-1 with TRBJ2-7; tentative D call: TRBD1 (6 bases). V lost 1 base and J 1 base, leaving 14 bases between the germline ends. The CDR3 runs 15 residues. The germline V gene has CDR1 SQVTM and CDR2 ANQGSEA. The CDR3 spells CSVEGGSGASYEQYF. The CDR3 DNA is TGCAGCGTTGAAGGGGGTTCAGGGGCGTCCTACGAGCAGTACTTC.

This clonotype was picked up a small number of times. V and J are TRBV19 and TRBJ2-5; a weak D match, TRBD2 (5 bases). The CDR3 consists of 15 residues. Germline V gene sequence: CDR1 LNHDA, CDR2 SQIVND (reference sequence). V lost 1 base and J lost 4, with 13 bases in between. The chain's CDR3 is CASSIGVGSGETQYF. Written as DNA, the CDR3 is TGTGCCAGTAGTATAGGGGTCGGCAGCGGAGAGACCCAGTACTTC.

The rearrangement links TRBV3-1 to TRBJ2-7, with D uncertain. Trimming shortened V by 0 bases and J by 4 bases, and 10 bases separated the two germline ends. Germline CDR1 reads LGHDT; CDR2 reads YNNKEL (reference sequence). This CDR3 is built from 14 residues. Here the CDR3 reads CASSQDAVRYEQYF. The CDR3 bases are TGTGCCAGCAGCCAAGATGCCGTTAGGTACGAGCAGTACTTC.

The chain has TRBV7-9 and TRBJ2-7; 8 bases agree with TRBD1. The CDR3 contains 16 residues. The germline CDR1 and CDR2 sequences are SEHNR and FQNEAQ (reference sequence). With 2 bases clipped from V and 5 bases from J, the junction kept 11 bases outside the gene matches. CDR3 residues: CASSLTEGQGRHEQYF. For the CDR3, the DNA is TGTGCCAGCAGCTTAACTGAAGGACAGGGAAGACACGAGCAGTACTTC.

This clonotype was seen a few times. The gene calls are TRBV6-5 and TRBJ1-2; TRBD1 might be the D (6 bases). Per the germline V gene, CDR1 is MNHEY and CDR2 is SVGAGI. The V end lost 6 bases, the J end lost 4 bases, and 9 bases lay between the germline ends. This CDR3 region has 12 residues. CDR3 bases: TGTGCCAGCAGAAGAGGGGGCTATGGCTACACCTTC. Residues: CASRRGGYGYTF.

This clonotype has ten or more counts. The chain uses TRBV6-6 and TRBJ2-7; 12 bases are a match to TRBD1. CDR1 is MNHNY and CDR2 is SVGAGI in the germline V gene (reference sequence). This CDR3 comprises 14 residues. J was trimmed by 5 bases and V by 2 bases; bases with no gene match: 1. CDR3 in amino acids: CASSYGTGGNEQYF. CDR3 DNA sequence: TGTGCCAGCAGTTACGGGACAGGGGGCAACGAGCAGTACTTC.

Only one count was recorded for this clonotype. The chain couples TRBV7-9 to TRBJ2-5; 7 bases are a match to TRBD1. Germline V gives CDR1 SEHNR, CDR2 FQNEAQ (reference sequence). V was clipped by 5 bases and J by 2 bases; unmatched bases: 11. The CDR3 sequence is 16 residues long. The CDR3 nucleotides are TGTGCCAGCAGCCTCGGGCTCGTCAGGGGGCAAGAGACCCAGTACTTC. Translation: CASSLGLVRGQETQYF.

This clonotype turned up a few times. The rearrangement uses TRBV6-2 or TRBV6-3 and TRBJ2-7, with 9 bases lining up with TRBD1. The CDR3 has 15 amino acids. V lost 7 bases to trimming and J lost 1 base; unmatched junction nucleotides: 8. The V gene's germline CDR1 is MNHEY and CDR2 SVGEGT. The CDR3 DNA reads TGTGCCAGCACCTACCCTGGGACAGGGTCCTACGAGCAGTACTTC. Translating it yields CASTYPGTGSYEQYF.

The genes are TRBV28 and TRBJ1-4; D ambiguous. The V gene's germline CDR1 is MDHEN and CDR2 SYDVKM. V lost 7 bases and J lost 8, with 14 bases in between. The CDR3 loop spans 13 amino acids. The CDR3 region has the DNA TGTGCCAGCAACGACAATATACGGGAAAAACTGTTTTTT. Residues: CASNDNIREKLFF.

The gene calls are TRBV10-2 and TRBJ2-7; the D is unclear. Germline CDR1 is WSHSY and CDR2 is SAAADI. Trimming took off 7 bases at V and 1 base at J, with 5 bases between the two ends. The CDR3 covers 11 residues. Here the CDR3 DNA reads TGCGCCAGCACGGTGTCCTACGAGCAGTACTTC. This encodes CASTVSYEQYF.

The gene calls are TRBV20-1 and TRBJ1-2; no definite D call. V was clipped by 3 bases and J by 2 bases, with 16 bases between them. CDR1 is DFQATT and CDR2 is SNEGSKA in the germline V gene (reference sequence). The length of the CDR3 is 15 residues. CDR3 in DNA: TGCAGTGCTAGCCGCCCTGGCCAGCTCAACTATGGCTACACCTTC. This encodes CSASRPGQLNYGYTF.

The rearrangement uses TRBV5-1 and TRBJ2-1; D may be TRBD1 (6 bases). V gave up 7 bases and J gave up 4 bases, with 15 bases separating them. The CDR3 loop spans 14 amino acids. Germline V gene sequence: CDR1 SGHRS, CDR2 YFSETQ. CDR3 amino acids: CASCDITGYNEQFF. CDR3 DNA sequence: TGCGCCAGCTGCGATATAACAGGGTACAATGAGCAGTTCTTC. The entire variable domain, with the rest obtained from reference TRBV5-1 and TRBJ2-1, is as follows: KAGVTQTPRYLIKTRGQQVTLSCSPISGHRSVSWYQQTPGQGLQFLFEYFSETQRNKGNFPGRFSGRQFSNSRSEMNVSTLELGDSALYLCASCDITGYNEQFFGPGTRLTVL.

Only a few counts were recorded for this clonotype. The J gene is TRBJ2-1, the V gene TRBV7-3, with D perhaps matching TRBD2 (5 bases). Germline CDR1 SGHTA, CDR2 FQGTGA. The length of the CDR3 is 15 residues. V lost 1 base and J lost 10, with 17 bases in between. CDR3: CASSLMSGSSPEQFF. The CDR3 DNA follows: TGTGCCAGCAGCTTAATGTCGGGATCGTCTCCGGAGCAGTTCTTC.

The V call is TRBV7-2, the J call TRBJ2-3, with D perhaps being TRBD1 or TRBD2 (5 bases each). Trimming took off 2 bases at V and 0 bases at J, with 12 bases between the two ends. From germline, CDR1 is SGHTA and CDR2 FQGNSA. This CDR3 spans 16 amino acids. In DNA form, the CDR3 reads TGTGCCAGCAGCTTAACCCGTGGGGGTAGCACAGATACGCAGTATTTT. Amino acid sequence: CASSLTRGGSTDTQYF.

Only a few counts were recorded for this clonotype. The gene calls are TRBV29-1 and TRBJ2-7, with 9 positions matching TRBD1. The CDR3 length is 13 residues. Germline V gives CDR1 SQVTM, CDR2 ANQGSEA. The ends lost 7 bases at V and 10 bases at J; junction bases unmatched: 14. As DNA, the CDR3 is TGCAGCGATACGACAGGGGGGGGGCGTAACCAGTACTTC. Encoded protein: CSDTTGGGRNQYF.

The genes are TRBV29-1 and TRBJ1-1, with D hard to call. V was cut by 4 bases and J by 1 base, with 7 bases left in between. Looked up from germline, CDR1 is SQVTM and CDR2 is ANQGSEA. The CDR3 runs to 12 residues. This CDR3 reads CSVGPGNTEAFF. For the CDR3, the DNA is TGCAGCGTTGGTCCGGGGAACACTGAAGCTTTCTTT.